This is a list of T cell receptor beta chains from one sample in a study of Graves' ophthalmopathy and Graves' hyperthyroidism. MiXCR, applied by TCRdb to the multiplex PCR reads, yields one record per CDR3 protein. The table has roughly 1.1 million distinct CDR3 sequences, about two fifths seen once; the top ten hold approximately 10%. The sample taken for sequencing was peripheral blood or thyroid tissue (not recorded which). All receptors come from an adult man with Graves' hyperthyroidism. Each CDR3 is given with its conserved first and last residue. Each record gives: CDR3 protein, CDR3 DNA, J gene, D gene, clone size, V gene, CDR3 length. The D gene is left open where the match is weak. Not every row has a clone size; where given, it reads once, few, many or a size class.

CATAGGRVNEQYF TGTGCCACCGCGGGTGGTAGGGTTAACGAGCAGTACTTC TRBJ2-7 - - TRBV6-1 13
CASSPLGQGVRETQYF TGTGCCAGCAGCCCCCTGGGACAGGGGGTGAGGGAGACCCAGTACTTC TRBJ2-5 TRBD1 - TRBV10-3 16
CASSLPTVGNTEAFF TGTGCCAGCAGCTTACCGACGGTCGGGAACACTGAAGCTTTCTTT TRBJ1-1 - few TRBV7-9 15
CASSLGGKAGELFF TGTGCCAGCAGTTTGGGGGGGAAAGCCGGGGAGCTGTTTTTT TRBJ2-2 TRBD2 few TRBV6-2/TRBV6-3 14
CASSPRAVGYEQYF TGTGCCAGCAGCCCCAGGGCGGTGGGCTACGAGCAGTACTTC TRBJ2-7 - - TRBV6-6 14
CASSPPPYQETQYF TGCGCCAGCAGCCCCCCCCCGTACCAAGAGACCCAGTACTTC TRBJ2-5 - - TRBV5-1 14
CASSQGPFWGYTF TGTGCCAGCTCACAGGGGCCTTTCTGGGGCTACACCTTC TRBJ1-2 TRBD1 - TRBV27 13
CASSLAWQNTGELFF TGTGCCAGCAGCTTAGCGTGGCAGAACACCGGGGAGCTGTTTTTT TRBJ2-2 - - TRBV7-2 15
CSASEGGATNEKLFF TGCAGTGCTAGCGAGGGCGGAGCAACTAATGAAAAACTGTTTTTT TRBJ1-4 - many TRBV20-1 15
CASSQGGAGTQYF TGCGCCAGCAGCCAAGGTGGGGCGGGGACCCAGTACTTC TRBJ2-5 - many TRBV4-3 13
CASSGRADDQPQHF TGTGCCAGCAGCGGCCGGGCAGATGATCAGCCCCAGCATTTT TRBJ1-5 - - TRBV9 14
CASRGLPSYEQYF TGTGCCAGCAGGGGCCTACCTTCCTACGAGCAGTACTTC TRBJ2-7 - many TRBV11-2 13
CASTRVADRDSYEQYF TGTGCCAGCACCCGAGTGGCCGACAGGGACAGCTACGAGCAGTACTTC TRBJ2-7 TRBD1 many TRBV7-2 16
CASAMGEENEQYF TGTGCCAGTGCTATGGGTGAAGAGAACGAGCAGTACTTC TRBJ2-7 - - TRBV19 13
CASRSIGETQYF TGTGCCAGCAGGTCTATCGGGGAGACCCAGTACTTC TRBJ2-5 - many TRBV6-6 12
CASRTGALGNEKLFF TGTGCCAGCAGGACAGGGGCGCTTGGTAATGAAAAACTGTTTTTT TRBJ1-4 TRBD1 once TRBV12-3/TRBV12-4 15
CASSEKTSGIRETQYF TGCGCCAGCAGCGAGAAGACTAGCGGGATACGAGAGACCCAGTACTTC TRBJ2-5 TRBD2 many TRBV5-1 16
CSATIPGKAFGEQFF TGCAGTGCTACCATTCCGGGGAAGGCGTTTGGTGAGCAGTTTTTT TRBJ2-2 - - TRBV20-1 15
CASSRIQDYGYTF TGTGCCAGCAGCCGGATACAGGACTATGGCTACACCTTC TRBJ1-2 - - TRBV14 13
CSVETGVQAGGYQPQHF TGCAGCGTCGAAACCGGTGTACAGGCGGGGGGTTATCAGCCCCAGCATTTT TRBJ1-5 - few TRBV29-1 17
CSAKRGGREAFF TGCAGTGCCAAGAGGGGCGGGAGAGAAGCTTTCTTT TRBJ1-1 - - TRBV20-1 12
CASSPGTATDTQYF TGTGCCAGCAGCCCGGGGACAGCCACAGATACGCAGTATTTT TRBJ2-3 TRBD1 - TRBV7-9 14
CASSIKGETQYF TGTGCCAGTAGTATAAAGGGAGAGACCCAGTACTTC TRBJ2-5 - - TRBV19 12
CASSAGLAGETYEQYF TGCGCCAGCAGTGCCGGACTAGCGGGAGAGACCTACGAGCAGTACTTC TRBJ2-7 TRBD2 - TRBV10-2 16
CSARNRLSDEQYF TGCAGTGCTAGAAATCGGCTGAGTGACGAGCAGTACTTC TRBJ2-7 - few TRBV20-1 13
CASSPFETGNQPQHF TGTGCCAGCTCACCTTTCGAAACAGGGAATCAGCCCCAGCATTTT TRBJ1-5 - - TRBV10-2 15
CASSSKAVSRSPLHF TGTGCCAGCAGCTCGAAGGCGGTTTCAAGGTCACCCCTCCACTTT TRBJ1-6 - - TRBV7-2 15
CSARDPGQGEAFF TGCAGTGCTAGGGACCCGGGACAGGGTGAAGCTTTCTTT TRBJ1-1 TRBD1 many TRBV20-1 13
CASSLAGQVGYEQYF TGTGCCAGCAGCTTAGCCGGACAGGTTGGATACGAGCAGTACTTC TRBJ2-7 TRBD1 many TRBV7-2 15
CASSQGPPVLTF TGTGCCAGTAGTCAAGGGCCCCCTGTTCTGACTTTC TRBJ2-6 - few TRBV19 12
CSARIQGLADYEQYF TGCAGTGCTAGAATTCAGGGACTAGCGGACTACGAGCAGTACTTC TRBJ2-7 TRBD2 - TRBV20-1 15
CASSQLAGAVGETQYF TGTGCCAGCAGCCAGCTAGCGGGGGCCGTTGGAGAGACCCAGTACTTC TRBJ2-5 TRBD2 few TRBV11-2 16
CAGSFRNTEAFF TGTGCCGGCAGTTTCAGAAACACTGAAGCTTTCTTT TRBJ1-1 - - TRBV6-5 12
CASKRTGELFF TGTGCCAGCAAGAGAACCGGGGAGCTGTTTTTT TRBJ2-2 - many TRBV2 11
CSANTDRGSGELFF TGCAGTGCTAACACGGACAGGGGTTCTGGGGAGCTGTTTTTT TRBJ2-2 TRBD1 - TRBV20-1 14
CSVARTGGETQYF TGCAGCGTTGCCCGGACAGGGGGGGAGACCCAGTACTTC TRBJ2-5 TRBD1 once TRBV29-1 13
CASSLAGGSTYEQYF TGTGCCAGCAGCTTAGCCGGGGGATCCACCTACGAGCAGTACTTC TRBJ2-7 - many TRBV7-2 15
CASSVTRGGNSYEQYF TGTGCCAGCAGCGTCACCCGGGGGGGTAACTCCTACGAGCAGTACTTC TRBJ2-7 TRBD2 - TRBV7-9 16
CSGANVLTF TGCAGTGGGGCCAACGTCCTGACTTTC TRBJ2-6 - - TRBV20-1 9
CASSSPGLESTDTQYF TGTGCCAGCAGCTCCCCGGGACTAGAGTCCACAGATACGCAGTATTTT TRBJ2-3 TRBD2 few TRBV7-6 16
CATTGGREKLFF TGTGCCACGACAGGGGGGCGTGAAAAACTGTTTTTT TRBJ1-4 TRBD1 - TRBV10-2 12
CATAPQWGYEQYF TGTGCCACCGCCCCCCAGTGGGGTTACGAGCAGTACTTC TRBJ2-7 - few TRBV6-2/TRBV6-3 13
CASSGKQGAYGYTF TGCGCCAGCAGCGGGAAGCAGGGGGCCTATGGCTACACCTTC TRBJ1-2 TRBD1 many TRBV5-1 14
CASGTSTATDTQYF TGTGCCAGCGGAACCTCGACTGCTACAGATACGCAGTATTTT TRBJ2-3 - - TRBV7-9 14
CSASEQAGANVLTF TGCAGTGCTAGTGAGCAGGCTGGGGCCAACGTCCTGACTTTC TRBJ2-6 - - TRBV20-1 14
CAIRRLAGGASTGELFF TGTGCCATCAGGCGACTAGCGGGAGGGGCGAGCACCGGGGAGCTGTTTTTT TRBJ2-2 TRBD2 many TRBV10-3 17
CATSDLQGTGELFF TGTGCCACCAGTGACCTACAGGGGACCGGGGAGCTGTTTTTT TRBJ2-2 TRBD1 many TRBV24-1 14
CATSDPSQAETQYF TGTGCCACCAGTGATCCATCACAAGCAGAGACCCAGTACTTC TRBJ2-5 - many TRBV24-1 14
CSARDLSFSSYEQYF TGCAGTGCTAGAGATCTGTCTTTTAGCTCCTACGAGCAGTACTTC TRBJ2-7 - few TRBV20-1 15
CASSLGSSQFYEQYF TGTGCCAGCAGCTTAGGTTCGAGTCAATTCTACGAGCAGTACTTC TRBJ2-7 - many TRBV7-2 15